A selection of T cell receptor beta chains follows, all from one sample in a study of cytomegalovirus exposure and HLA in healthy donors. Using immunoSEQ multiplex PCR, the repertoire was profiled, and TCRdb retains in-frame clones only, with some absent. This table holds fewer than 250,000 clones, around four fifths found once. Sequencing was performed on PBMCs. These receptors originate from a male donor in good health and CMV-seronegative. The CDR3 runs from the conserved cysteine through the conserved F or W. Fields, in order: J gene, D gene, V gene, clone size, CDR3 DNA, CDR3 protein. A D gene is named only where the DNA matches it firmly. Expanded clones get a size class; other rows say once, few or many, or leave the size out.

j_gene: TRBJ1-2
d_gene: -
v_gene: TRBV6-1
abundance: -
CDR3nt: TGTGCCAGCAGTTCTACAGGGTCTTATGGCTACACCTTC
CDR3aa: CASSSTGSYGYTF

j_gene: TRBJ2-7
d_gene: TRBD2
v_gene: TRBV9
abundance: once
CDR3nt: TGTGCCAGCAGCTCCACTAGCGGGCCCTACGAGCAGTACTTC
CDR3aa: CASSSTSGPYEQYF

j_gene: TRBJ1-4
d_gene: TRBD1
v_gene: TRBV25-1
abundance: -
CDR3nt: TGTGCCAGCAGTGACCTTCAGACAGGGGGCTTATCTAATGAAAAACTGTTTTTT
CDR3aa: CASSDLQTGGLSNEKLFF

j_gene: TRBJ2-1
d_gene: -
v_gene: TRBV6-1
abundance: -
CDR3nt: TGTGCCAGCACCGAGGGACTGCTGAATGGGAATGAGCAGTTCTTC
CDR3aa: CASTEGLLNGNEQFF

j_gene: TRBJ2-1
d_gene: TRBD2
v_gene: TRBV9
abundance: -
CDR3nt: TGTGCCAGCAGCGCCGCCCTTCCGGGACTAGCCAATGAGCAGTTCTTC
CDR3aa: CASSAALPGLANEQFF

j_gene: TRBJ2-7
d_gene: TRBD1
v_gene: TRBV5-5
abundance: -
CDR3nt: TGTGCCAGCTTAGGGACAGGGCTCCACGAGCAGTACTTC
CDR3aa: CASLGTGLHEQYF

j_gene: TRBJ2-2
d_gene: -
v_gene: TRBV7-6
abundance: -
CDR3nt: TGTGCCAGCAGCCTCTCCCGCGTACTACCGAACACCGGGGAGCTGTTTTTT
CDR3aa: CASSLSRVLPNTGELFF

j_gene: TRBJ1-2
d_gene: -
v_gene: TRBV5-6
abundance: few
CDR3nt: TGTGCCAGCAGCCCGCCGGGACTTGGGTATGGCTACACCTTC
CDR3aa: CASSPPGLGYGYTF

j_gene: TRBJ1-4
d_gene: TRBD1
v_gene: TRBV18
abundance: -
CDR3nt: TGTGCCAGCTCCTCCGGACAGGGGATAGAAAAACTGTTTTTT
CDR3aa: CASSSGQGIEKLFF

j_gene: TRBJ2-7
d_gene: -
v_gene: TRBV25-1
abundance: -
CDR3nt: TGTGCCAGCAGTGTTTCGACAGGCGCCTACGAGCAGTACTTC
CDR3aa: CASSVSTGAYEQYF

j_gene: TRBJ2-3
d_gene: TRBD2
v_gene: TRBV5-1
abundance: -
CDR3nt: TGCGCCAGCAGGTCTTCGGGAGGGCCTGGAGATACGCAGTATTTT
CDR3aa: CASRSSGGPGDTQYF